The 27 T cell receptor beta chains listed next were all sequenced from one sample in a study of blood T cells in healthy people across ages. A second PCR, run for roughly 6 to 11 cycles, used a sample-barcoded 5' primer plus a J-beta primer mix. TCRdb re-analysed the 5' RACE reads in MiXCR, keeping a single row per CDR3 protein. This sample carries about 640,000 distinct CDR3 sequences, 25% to 30% of them seen once, and the ten largest clones take around 14%. The specimen sequenced was blood. The source of these receptors is a woman of 80 years or more in good health.

This clonotype was detected many times. This chain links TRBV20-1 with TRBJ2-5; D gene uncertain. Trimming removed 3 bases at V and 2 bases at J, with 4 bases between. The CDR3 has 11 residues. CDR1 DFQATT and CDR2 SNEGSKA come from the germline V gene (reference sequence). The CDR3 loop is CSARRQETQYF. The CDR3 DNA follows: TGCAGTGCTAGGCGGCAAGAGACCCAGTACTTC.

The CDR3 is CASSLDWGASTNYGYTF. CDR3 sequence (DNA): TGCGCCAGCAGCTTGGATTGGGGGGCGAGTACTAACTATGGCTACACCTTC. The chain uses TRBV5-1 and TRBJ1-2, with D possibly TRBD1 on 6 matching bases. CDR3 length: 17 amino acids. The germline V and J ends were trimmed by 0 bases and 0 bases, with 15 bases remaining between them. Germline lookup yields CDR1 SGHRS and CDR2 YFSETQ.

Ten or more counts support this clonotype. The chain has TRBV30 and TRBJ2-5, with no clear D. The CDR3 covers 12 residues. Germline loops: CDR1 GTSNPN, CDR2 SVGIG (reference sequence). V shed 3 bases and J shed 3 bases, with 8 bases lying between them. The CDR3 DNA reads TGTGCCTGGAGAGCCCGTAAAGAGACCCAGTACTTC. Encoded protein: CAWRARKETQYF.

The chain recombines TRBV11-2 with TRBJ2-1; the match to TRBD2 covers 7 bases. Germline loops: CDR1 SGHAT, CDR2 FQNNGV. This CDR3 has 14 residues. V shed 1 base, J shed 10 bases, and the junction held 7 bases outside the gene matches. The CDR3 loop is CASSLGRGRQEQFF. In DNA, the CDR3 is TGTGCCAGCAGCTTAGGGCGGGGGAGGCAGGAGCAGTTCTTC.

The chain is built from TRBV20-1 and TRBJ2-6; D is unresolved. CDR1 and CDR2 (germline): DFQATT, SNEGSKA (reference sequence). The CDR3 runs 17 residues. With 0 bases removed from V and 0 bases from J, the gap between germline ends came to 12 bases. CDR3 in amino acids: CSAREQQFSSGANVLTF. CDR3 DNA: TGCAGTGCTAGAGAGCAACAGTTCAGCTCTGGGGCCAACGTCCTGACTTTC.

This sequence joins TRBV20-1 and TRBJ1-1; D may be TRBD1 (6 bases). Between the trimmed V and J ends, which lost 6 bases and 0 bases, there was a span of 20 bases. Germline values: CDR1 DFQATT, CDR2 SNEGSKA (reference sequence). This CDR3 spans 16 amino acids. The CDR3 bases are TGCAGTGCAAAGCGACGGGGGGCAGAGATGAACACTGAAGCTTTCTTT. Residues: CSAKRRGAEMNTEAFF.

This sequence joins TRBV10-3 and TRBJ1-5; no firm D call. V lost 8 bases, J lost 2 bases, and 19 bases lay in between. Germline V lookup: CDR1 ENHRY, CDR2 SYGVKD. The CDR3 extends over 16 amino acids. CDR3 sequence reads: CAIGAGRSGGNQPQHF. The DNA of the CDR3 is TGTGCCATCGGTGCCGGAAGATCTGGGGGCAATCAGCCCCAGCATTTT.

The table lists this clonotype with many counts. The chain recombines TRBV9 with TRBJ2-7; D possibly uses TRBD1 or TRBD2 (6 bases each). Between the trimmed V and J ends, which lost 0 bases and 2 bases, there was a span of 15 bases. CDR1 is SGDLS and CDR2 is YYNGEE in the germline V gene. CDR3 length: 16 residues. This chain's CDR3 is CASSVEGGAGAYEQYF. CDR3 sequence (DNA): TGTGCCAGCAGCGTAGAGGGCGGGGCAGGGGCCTACGAGCAGTACTTC.

The V call is TRBV15, the J call TRBJ1-5, with D tentatively TRBD1 (6 bases). The germline V and J ends were trimmed by 0 bases and 7 bases, with 13 bases remaining between them. The CDR3 loop spans 15 amino acids. Germline CDR1 is LNHNV and CDR2 is YYDKDF (reference sequence). In nucleotides, the CDR3 is TGTGCCACCAGCAGAGATCCCCACAGGGCGCAGCCCCAGCATTTT. It yields the protein CATSRDPHRAQPQHF.

The rearrangement joins TRBV27 to TRBJ1-4, with a weak D call TRBD1 (6 bases). Trimming took 3 bases from V and 8 from J, leaving 7 bases between them. The CDR3 is 12 residues long. Germline V gene data show CDR1 as MNHEY and CDR2 as SMNVEV (reference sequence). CDR3 sequence (DNA): TGTGCCAGCAGTTTTCAGGGGGAAAAACTGTTTTTT. Its translation is CASSFQGEKLFF.

The rearrangement uses TRBV7-9 and TRBJ1-1; the match to TRBD1 covers 10 bases. V was pared by 4 bases and J by 6 bases, with 5 bases of the junction left unmatched. The CDR3 consists of 14 residues. Germline V lookup: CDR1 SEHNR, CDR2 FQNEAQ (reference sequence). The CDR3 here is CASSSDRGGPEAFF. The CDR3 DNA reads as TGTGCCAGCAGCTCGGACAGGGGGGGACCTGAAGCTTTCTTT.

The chain combines TRBV7-9 with TRBJ2-1; D is unclear. V was shortened by 4 bases and J by 8 bases, with 18 bases between the two germline ends. Germline CDR1 and CDR2: SEHNR and FQNEAQ (reference sequence). This CDR3 has 15 amino acids. This CDR3 reads CASSSTGPTKYEQFF. The CDR3 DNA reads as TGTGCCAGCAGCTCAACCGGGCCTACAAAATATGAGCAGTTCTTC.

This clonotype was seen repeatedly, ten times or more. The CDR3 reads CASSLLQDRNSYGYTF. The CDR3 nucleotides read TGTGCCAGCAGCTTATTACAGGACCGAAACTCCTATGGCTACACCTTC. The chain joins TRBV11-2 to TRBJ1-2; possibly TRBD1 for D (5 bases). Trimming removed 2 bases from V and 4 bases from J, with 17 bases in between. Per germline, CDR1 SGHAT and CDR2 FQNNGV. This CDR3 is 16 amino acids long.

CDR3 nucleotides: TGTGCCAGCAGTCCGGATTACAATGAGCAGTTCTTC. Amino acid sequence: CASSPDYNEQFF. The chain uses TRBV12-3 or TRBV12-4 and TRBJ2-1; D uncertain. The ends were cut back, 5 bases at V and 4 bases at J, with 6 bases in the middle. The CDR3 covers 12 residues.

This clonotype was observed many times. At one of its ends the junction is not consistent with the germline gene, which may arise from a read error. The chain combines TRBV7-9 with TRBJ2-7, with 7 nucleotides matching TRBD1. The CDR3 runs to 14 residues. Germline CDR1 SEHNR, CDR2 FQNEAQ (reference sequence). The CDR3 sequence is CASTLGGRKYEQYF. For the CDR3, the DNA is TGTGCCAGCACCTTAGGGGGCAGAAAGTACGAGCAGTACTTC.

V and J are TRBV6-5 and TRBJ1-4; possible D gene TRBD1, 6 bases. Germline loops: CDR1 MNHEY, CDR2 SVGAGI. The CDR3 totals 18 residues. Trimming cost V 0 bases and J 5 bases, with 19 bases left between them. CDR3 bases: TGTGCCAGCAGTTACTCCAGCAGGGGAGGGGAGTTAAATGAAAAACTGTTTTTT. It is translated as CASSYSSRGGELNEKLFF.

This clonotype was seen many times. The chain employs TRBV9 and TRBJ2-3, with no clear D. Germline-derived CDR1 and CDR2 are SGDLS and YYNGEE. V was trimmed by 0 bases and J by 6 bases, leaving 17 bases between them. The CDR3 has 16 residues. CDR3 region: CASSVAPGPGRDTQYF. The CDR3 nucleotides are TGTGCCAGCAGCGTAGCCCCGGGTCCAGGACGGGATACGCAGTATTTT. Supplemented by reference TRBV9 and TRBJ2-3, the full variable domain reads DSGVTQTPKHLITATGQRVTLRCSPRSGDLSVYWYQQSLDQGLQFLIQYYNGEERAKGNILERFSAQQFPDLHSELNLSSLELGDSALYFCASSVAPGPGRDTQYFGPGTRLTVL.

This clonotype occurred many times. The chain carries TRBV7-6 and TRBJ1-2; unclear D gene. V was pared by 5 bases and J by 3 bases, with 10 bases between. Germline V gene sequence: CDR1 SGHVS, CDR2 FNYEAQ. The CDR3 has 13 residues. CDR3 amino acids: CASSKHEDYGYTF. The CDR3 DNA sequence: TGTGCCAGCAGCAAACATGAAGACTATGGCTACACCTTC.

This CDR3 is CASRAGGLTGELFF. The CDR3 DNA reads as TGTGCCAGCAGAGCGGGGGGCCTCACCGGGGAGCTGTTTTTT. The chain employs TRBV28 and TRBJ2-2; 9 positions match TRBD2. The CDR3 covers 14 residues. The V segment lost 6 bases and the J segment 4 bases; nucleotides outside the gene matches: 3. Germline V gives CDR1 MDHEN, CDR2 SYDVKM.

This clonotype was counted ten times or more. The genes are TRBV7-9 and TRBJ2-7, with 10 bases matching TRBD1. V lost 5 bases and J lost 5; bases outside the gene matches: 6. The CDR3 is 14 amino acids. The germline V gene encodes CDR1 SEHNR and CDR2 FQNEAQ (reference sequence). The CDR3 region has the DNA TGTGCCAGCAGCCAGACAGGGGGCCCGAACGAGCAGTACTTC. It yields the protein CASSQTGGPNEQYF.

This clonotype came up a few times. Given a much more abundant clone one base away, this may be a read error. CDR3 in DNA: TGTGCCATCAGGGCAGGACCCCGACAAGAGACCCAGTTCTTC. Translating gives CAIRAGPRQETQFF. The V and J genes are TRBV10-3 and TRBJ2-1; D unclear. The V gene lost 6 bases and the J gene lost 13 bases, with 22 bases spanning the gap. CDR1 is ENHRY, CDR2 SYGVKD, per germline. This CDR3 spans 14 amino acids.

This clonotype was found many times. V usage is TRBV7-9 and J usage is TRBJ2-1; TRBD1 is a possible D gene (6 bases). This CDR3 spans 15 amino acids. From germline, CDR1 is SEHNR and CDR2 FQNEAQ (reference sequence). Trimming pared 2 bases from V and 3 bases from J, leaving 11 bases between. The CDR3 reads CASSLNRASYNEQFF. CDR3 nucleotides: TGTGCCAGCAGCTTAAACAGGGCTAGCTACAATGAGCAGTTCTTC.

This clonotype came up many times. The V call is TRBV7-2, the J call TRBJ1-2; tentatively, D is TRBD1 (6 bases). The CDR3 covers 15 residues. V was pared by 4 bases and J by 4 bases, with 16 bases between. Germline CDR1 reads SGHTA; CDR2 reads FQGNSA. The CDR3, as DNA: TGTGCCAGCAGCTCGGGGGGCGCTGGGGGCTATGGCTACACCTTC. Its translation: CASSSGGAGGYGYTF.

This clonotype was detected ten times or more. This sequence joins TRBV5-1 and TRBJ2-3, with 11 bases aligning to TRBD2. V dropped 3 bases and J dropped 14; count of bases not matched to a gene: 5. CDR1 and CDR2 (germline): SGHRS, YFSETQ. This CDR3 spans 12 amino acids. The CDR3 DNA follows: TGCGCCAGCAGCTATAGCGGGGGGGATACGTATTTT. It is translated as CASSYSGGDTYF.

The V and J genes are TRBV5-1 and TRBJ2-1; TRBD2 agrees at 14 bases. TRBJ2-7 matches the DNA end more closely, so the J call is doubtful. Looked up from germline, CDR1 is SGHRS and CDR2 is YFSETQ. This CDR3 region has 17 residues. CDR3: CASMRTSGGISYNEQYF. CDR3 DNA sequence: TGCGCCAGCATGCGGACTAGCGGGGGGATATCCTACAATGAGCAGTACTTC.

This clonotype was found a few times. The gene calls are TRBV5-5 and TRBJ1-6; the D gene is possibly TRBD1 (6 bases). The V end lost 2 bases, the J end lost 7 bases, and 10 bases lay between the germline ends. Germline V gene lookup returns CDR1 SGHKS and CDR2 YYEKEE (reference sequence). The CDR3 contains 14 residues. The CDR3 nucleotides are TGTGCCAGCAGCTTCAACAGGGACAATTCACCCCTCCACTTT. Its protein product is CASSFNRDNSPLHF.

This clonotype was seen repeatedly, ten times or more. CDR3 protein: CASSPPGTGTEQYF. The CDR3 nucleotides read TGTGCCAGCAGCCCTCCCGGGACAGGGACCGAGCAGTACTTC. The chain is built from TRBV7-8 and TRBJ2-7; 9 nucleotides agree with TRBD1. The CDR3 sequence is 14 residues long. Trimming cost V 5 bases and J 6 bases; bases outside gene matches: 8. Germline assignment: CDR1 SGHVS and CDR2 FQNEAQ.